This section outlines one T cell receptor (beta chain) sequence together with its context. Its antigen is unidentified. immunoSEQ v3.0 was run at survey level. The method was immunoSEQ multiplex PCR; TCRdb's version includes in-frame clones alone and lacks a portion of them. Of roughly 30,000 clones listed, approximately 85% are singletons. The entry originates in a study of long-term antiretroviral therapy in people with HIV. Findings and caveats of the study: Pre-ART clonal expansion yielded clones that dominated the repertoire at all time points. Blood in the study was drawn between the mid-2000s and the late 2010s, possibly under older ART regimens, which may be less effective than current ones.

The V end lost 2 bases, the J end lost 3 bases, and 10 bases lay between the germline ends. This CDR3 has 14 residues. The germline gives CDR1 SEHNR, CDR2 FQNEAQ (reference sequence). The chain recombines TRBV7-9 with TRBJ1-1; D is unresolved. The material sequenced was unsorted PBMCs, taken 0.8 years before starting antiretroviral therapy. The sequence was collected from a man aged 18 to 30 with HIV. The CDR3 DNA reads as TGTGCCAGCAGCTTATTCCCCGACGACACTGAAGCTTTCTTT. Translation gives CASSLFPDDTEAFF.